A single sample gave rise to the 20 T cell receptor beta chains below, sequenced in a study of response to subunit inactivated influenza vaccine. TCRdb analysed the RT-PCR reads with MiXCR anew, one entry per CDR3 protein. The repertoire includes roughly 190,000 distinct CDR3 sequences, over 9.5% of them detected once, and about 31% sits in the top ten. These data also formed part of another study, on T cells expressing NK-cell markers. That paper adds: UMI-tagged 5'RACE template switching yielded the TCR beta cDNA.

The starting material was CD8+ T cells sorted from PBMCs, obtained less than 13 days after vaccination. The receptors shown here come from a man in his fifties or sixties who received an inactivated influenza vaccine.

This clonotype was picked up a small number of times. The chain is built from TRBV6-1 and TRBJ1-4; D call uncertain. The CDR3 is 11 amino acids. CDR1 and CDR2 (germline): MNHNS, SASEGT. V was cut by 6 bases and J by 7 bases, with 6 bases left in between. The CDR3 DNA reads TGTGCCAGCAGATCATTTGAAAAACTGTTTTTT. This gives the protein CASRSFEKLFF.

This clonotype was observed a handful of times. V is TRBV12-3 or TRBV12-4 and J is TRBJ2-3, with 14 bases aligning to TRBD2. This CDR3 has 18 residues. V lost 6 bases and J lost 0; bases outside the gene matches: 8. The CDR3 nucleotides read TGTGCCAGCAGCTCTGGACTAGCGGGGGGCCCGAGCACAGATACGCAGTATTTT. This encodes CASSSGLAGGPSTDTQYF.

The genes are TRBV4-1 and TRBJ1-1; 9 bases align to TRBD1. With V trimmed by 3 bases and J by 4 bases, 3 bases remained unmatched. Germline V gene data show CDR1 as MGHRA and CDR2 as YSYEKL. The CDR3 sequence is 14 residues long. The CDR3 loop reads CASSQGQGFTEAFF. The DNA of the CDR3 is TGCGCCAGCAGCCAGGGACAGGGTTTCACTGAAGCTTTCTTT.

The genes are TRBV7-2 and TRBJ2-6; possibly TRBD1 or TRBD2 for D (5 bases each). Germline assignment: CDR1 SGHTA and CDR2 FQGNSA. The V and J ends lost 1 base and 1 base respectively, with 8 bases between them. The CDR3 is 16 residues long. Here the CDR3 reads CASSLGGYSGANVLTF. The CDR3 DNA follows: TGTGCCAGCAGCTTAGGGGGGTATTCTGGGGCCAACGTCCTGACTTTC.

This clonotype was detected only a few times. V and J are TRBV7-9 and TRBJ2-7; TRBD2 matches at 9 bases. Germline trimming cut 1 base from V and 12 bases from J; bases unmatched to any gene: 10. Germline CDR1 SEHNR, CDR2 FQNEAQ (reference sequence). This CDR3 is built from 14 residues. The CDR3 reads CASSLDSGTSNAYF. CDR3 nucleotides: TGTGCCAGCAGCTTAGACTCCGGGACTAGCAACGCGTACTTC.

This clonotype was seen more than once but under ten times. The gene calls are TRBV28 and TRBJ2-5; unclear D gene. The CDR3 has 13 amino acids. With 5 bases removed from V and 4 bases from J, the gap between germline ends came to 11 bases. Germline values: CDR1 MDHEN, CDR2 SYDVKM. CDR3 residues: CASSLTPGETQYF. The DNA of the CDR3 is TGTGCCAGCAGTCTGACTCCAGGAGAGACCCAGTACTTC.

In this sample, this clonotype turned up a few times. The chain recombines TRBV4-2 with TRBJ2-1; a weak D match, TRBD2 (6 bases). This CDR3 is built from 16 residues. V lost 0 bases to trimming and J lost 5 bases, with 14 bases between them. Per the germline V gene, CDR1 is LGHNA and CDR2 is YNFKEQ. The CDR3 DNA reads TGTGCCAGCAGCCAAGAGGAGGGGACTCATAACAATGAGCAGTTCTTC. The encoded protein is CASSQEEGTHNNEQFF.

This clonotype was observed a few times. V is TRBV6-2 or TRBV6-3 and J is TRBJ2-1, with TRBD1 matching over 8 bases. Trimming took 2 bases from V and 6 from J; bases not matched to a gene: 9. The CDR3 contains 16 residues. CDR1 is MNHEY, CDR2 SVGEGT, per germline. This chain's CDR3 is CASSYTLDRGPNEQFF. The CDR3 coding sequence is TGTGCCAGCAGTTACACATTAGACAGGGGCCCCAATGAGCAGTTCTTC.

This clonotype came up a few times. This chain uses TRBV29-1 with TRBJ2-5, with 8 bases aligning to TRBD2. The CDR3 covers 15 residues. V was pared by 4 bases and J by 1 base, with 8 bases of the junction left unmatched. Germline-derived CDR1 and CDR2 are SQVTM and ANQGSEA. The chain's CDR3 is CSVGSGSGPQETQYF. The CDR3 DNA is TGCAGCGTTGGAAGCGGGAGTGGTCCCCAAGAGACCCAGTACTTC. Complete variable domain (other parts from reference TRBV29-1 and TRBJ2-5): SAVISQKPSRDICQRGTSLTIQCQVDSQVTMMFWYRQQPGQSLTLIATANQGSEATYESGFVIDKFPISRPNLTFSTLTVSNMSPEDSSIYLCSVGSGSGPQETQYFGPGTRLLVL.

This clonotype was picked up a small number of times. The rearrangement links TRBV15 to TRBJ2-7; D not certain. From germline, CDR1 is LNHNV and CDR2 YYDKDF (reference sequence). The V gene lost 4 bases and the J gene lost 0 bases, with 7 bases spanning the gap. The CDR3 length is 13 residues. The CDR3 DNA follows: TGTGCCACCAGCAAGACCACCTCCTACGAGCAGTACTTC. Amino acids: CATSKTTSYEQYF.

The gene calls are TRBV29-1 and TRBJ1-2, with D uncertain. With 0 bases removed from V and 6 bases from J, the gap between germline ends came to 11 bases. Germline CDR1 reads SQVTM; CDR2 reads ANQGSEA. The CDR3 extends over 13 amino acids. CDR3 DNA: TGCAGCGTTGAAGATCTGGGATCGGATGGCTACACCTTC. This gives the protein CSVEDLGSDGYTF.

This clonotype was seen many times. The chain couples TRBV7-6 to TRBJ2-3; tentatively, D is TRBD2 (6 bases). The V end lost 7 bases, the J end lost 5 bases, and 19 bases lay between the germline ends. Germline lookup yields CDR1 SGHVS and CDR2 FNYEAQ. The CDR3 loop spans 15 amino acids. The CDR3 protein is CASTETGEPEDTQYF. The CDR3 nucleotides read TGTGCCAGCACCGAGACGGGGGAGCCCGAAGATACGCAGTATTTT.

This CDR3 is CASSSIAGVLHEQYF. The CDR3 nucleotides are TGCGCCAGCAGCTCTATAGCGGGAGTCCTCCACGAGCAGTACTTC. This chain joins TRBV5-1 and TRBJ2-7, with 9 bases aligning to TRBD2. The CDR3 is made up of 15 amino acids. V dropped 3 bases and J dropped 5; count of bases not matched to a gene: 9. The germline V gene encodes CDR1 SGHRS and CDR2 YFSETQ.

This clonotype was seen ten or more times. The genes are TRBV29-1 and TRBJ2-4; 11 bases are shared with TRBD2. This CDR3 is built from 13 residues. The V gene end was trimmed by 7 bases and the J gene end by 6 bases; junction bases not matched to a gene: 5. Germline CDR1 reads SQVTM; CDR2 reads ANQGSEA. The CDR3, as DNA: TGCAGCGCCCTCGGGACTAGCGGAAACATTCAGTACTTC. It yields the protein CSALGTSGNIQYF.

The chain links TRBV6-5 to TRBJ2-1, with TRBD1 as a possible D gene (5 bases). Germline lookup yields CDR1 MNHEY and CDR2 SVGAGI. V was clipped by 4 bases and J by 14 bases, with 18 bases between them. The CDR3 is made up of 13 amino acids. The CDR3 DNA sequence: TGTGCCAGCAGTTTATCGCCGGACATAGGCGAGTTCTTC. Its translation: CASSLSPDIGEFF.

The sample holds a few counts of this clonotype. The chain couples TRBV4-2 to TRBJ2-7, with 7 bases matching TRBD1. The CDR3 contains 15 residues. V lost 0 bases and J lost 4; bases outside the gene matches: 6. Germline values: CDR1 LGHNA, CDR2 YNFKEQ. DNA of the CDR3: TGTGCCAGCAGCCAAGAGGACAGGACGTTGTACGAGCAGTACTTC. Residues: CASSQEDRTLYEQYF.

The chain recombines TRBV7-9 with TRBJ2-7; D call uncertain. Trimming removed 1 base from V and 3 bases from J, with 10 bases in between. Germline V gene sequence: CDR1 SEHNR, CDR2 FQNEAQ (reference sequence). This CDR3 has 14 amino acids. This CDR3 reads CASSLVGGSYEQYF. The CDR3 DNA reads TGTGCCAGCAGCTTAGTGGGCGGAAGCTACGAGCAGTACTTC.

The rearrangement links TRBV7-8 to TRBJ2-7; D is unclear. V was clipped by 3 bases and J by 3 bases, with 9 bases between them. CDR1 is SGHVS and CDR2 is FQNEAQ in the germline V gene. This CDR3 has 13 residues. Here the CDR3 DNA reads TGTGCCAGCAGCTTGGGAATGGACTACGAGCAGTACTTC. Translation gives CASSLGMDYEQYF.

This clonotype has more than one count but fewer than ten. The rearrangement uses TRBV12-3 or TRBV12-4 and TRBJ2-7; D is unresolved. V was pared by 2 bases and J by 6 bases, with 26 bases between. CDR3 length: 18 amino acids. The chain's CDR3 is CASSLYIKRLDPLSEQYF. Here the CDR3 DNA reads TGTGCCAGCAGTTTATACATAAAACGGTTAGACCCCCTCTCCGAGCAGTACTTC.

The chain links TRBV18 to TRBJ2-3; D is possibly TRBD1 or TRBD2 (5 bases each). CDR3 length equals 15 residues. V lost 0 bases and J 2 bases, leaving 9 bases between the germline ends. CDR1 is KGHSH, CDR2 LQKENI, per germline. The CDR3 here is CASSPPVGTTDTQYF. Written as DNA, the CDR3 is TGTGCCAGCTCACCACCGGTCGGGACCACAGATACGCAGTATTTT.